The following is a T cell receptor beta chain sequence with its context. The data derive from a study of T cells in narcolepsy. Sequenced by immunoSEQ multiplex PCR; TCRdb stores in-frame clones only, minus some. Of tens of thousands of clones listed, approximately 89% were seen once; the top ten hold 1% to 1.5%. CDR1 MNHEY and CDR2 SVGAGI come from the germline V gene. V lost 6 bases to trimming and J lost 8 bases, with 14 bases between them. The CDR3 extends over 13 amino acids. The material sequenced was CD45RA- memory CD4+ T cells from PBMCs. The receptor comes from a human donor with narcolepsy. The V and J genes are TRBV6-5 and TRBJ2-1; D is possibly TRBD2 (7 bases). The CDR3 DNA is TGTGCCAGCAGGAGGGGGGGCAGGGATGAGCAGTTCTTC. It translates to CASRRGGRDEQFF.